This T cell receptor (beta chain) is drawn from a study of CD8 T cells in Susac syndrome. The CDR3 runs to 14 residues. From germline, CDR1 is SGHTA and CDR2 FQGNSA. Trimming pared 5 bases from V and 0 bases from J, leaving 8 bases between. A single count supports this clonotype. The sequenced target, TCR beta, came from blood CD8+ and CD4+ T cells. The multiple sclerosis controls were treatment-naive patients with relapsing-remitting disease that was stable or active. TEMRA cells were enriched by FACS, while CD8+ and CD4+ T cells were obtained through a negative isolation that was performed magnetically. Random hexamers were used to reverse transcribe an amount of about 0.45 to 1 ug RNA. A multiplex approach, immunoSEQ multiplex PCR, amplified TCR beta CDR3 across 54 Vbeta and 13 Jbeta. TCRdb analysed the immunoSEQ multiplex PCR reads with MiXCR anew, one entry per CDR3 protein. This table has roughly 180,000 distinct CDR3 sequences, approximately 93% appearing once.

The clonotype originates from a human donor with multiple sclerosis. The J gene is TRBJ1-5, the V gene TRBV7-2; D ambiguous. The sample was CD4+ T cells from PBMCs. The CDR3 region has the DNA TGTGCCAGCAGCCCGGCCCTTAGCAATCAGCCCCAGCATTTT. It translates to CASSPALSNQPQHF.